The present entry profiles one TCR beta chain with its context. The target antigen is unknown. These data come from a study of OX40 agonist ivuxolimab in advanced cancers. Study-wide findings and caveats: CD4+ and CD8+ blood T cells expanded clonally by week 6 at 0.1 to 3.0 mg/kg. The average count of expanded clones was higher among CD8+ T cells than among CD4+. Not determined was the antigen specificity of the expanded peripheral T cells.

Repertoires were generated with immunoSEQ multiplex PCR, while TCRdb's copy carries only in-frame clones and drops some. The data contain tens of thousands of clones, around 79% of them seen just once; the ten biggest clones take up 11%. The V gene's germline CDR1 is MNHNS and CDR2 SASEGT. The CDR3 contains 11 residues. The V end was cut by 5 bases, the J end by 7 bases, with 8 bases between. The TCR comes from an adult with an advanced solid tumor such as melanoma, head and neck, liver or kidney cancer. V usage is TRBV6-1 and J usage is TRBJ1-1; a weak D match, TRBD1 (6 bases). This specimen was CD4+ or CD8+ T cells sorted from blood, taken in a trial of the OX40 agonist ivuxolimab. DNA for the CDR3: TGTGCCAGCAGTCAGGGGCTTGAAGCTTTCTTT. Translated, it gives CASSQGLEAFF.